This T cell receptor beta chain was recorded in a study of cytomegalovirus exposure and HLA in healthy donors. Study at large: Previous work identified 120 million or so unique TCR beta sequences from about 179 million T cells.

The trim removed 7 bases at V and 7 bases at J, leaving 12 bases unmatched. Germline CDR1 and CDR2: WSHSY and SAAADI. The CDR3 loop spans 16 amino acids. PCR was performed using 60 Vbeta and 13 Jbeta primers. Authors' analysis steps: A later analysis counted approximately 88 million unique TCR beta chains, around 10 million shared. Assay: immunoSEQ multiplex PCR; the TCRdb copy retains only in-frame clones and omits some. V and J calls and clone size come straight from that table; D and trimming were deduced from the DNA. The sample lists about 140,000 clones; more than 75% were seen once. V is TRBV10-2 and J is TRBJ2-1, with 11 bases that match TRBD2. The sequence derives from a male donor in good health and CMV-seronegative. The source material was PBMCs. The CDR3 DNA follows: TGCGCCAGCATGGTGATAGCGGGGGGGAATGATAATGAGCAGTTCTTC. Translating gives CASMVIAGGNDNEQFF.